These T cell receptor beta chains were read from a single sample in a study of spatial heterogeneity in lung cancer. TCRdb reprocessed the 5' RACE reads with MiXCR, giving one entry per CDR3 protein. This table holds around 70,000 distinct CDR3 sequences, approximately 9% found once. Source: PBMCs, taken at follow-up. These receptors came from a female donor with early-stage non-small cell lung cancer. Both conserved end residues are part of each CDR3. The order of the fields is CDR3 DNA, CDR3 protein, clone size, J gene, CDR3 length, V gene, D gene. The D gene is left open where the match is weak. Size is omitted from some rows. Given values are once, few, many or a class for expanded clones.

DNA: TGCGCCAGCAGCCCGGGACTAGCGGGAGTGATAGGAGAGACCCAGTACTTC; CDR3: CASSPGLAGVIGETQYF; size: many; J: TRBJ2-5; length: 17; V: TRBV5-1; D: TRBD2
DNA: TGTGCCAGTAGCCCTGGCGGGTGGTCCTCGGACCAGTACTTC; CDR3: CASSPGGWSSDQYF; size: few; J: TRBJ2-7; length: 14; V: TRBV19; D: NA
DNA: TGCGCCAGCAGCTTGGGGGTTATGAACACTGAAGCTTTCTTT; CDR3: CASSLGVMNTEAFF; size: NA; J: TRBJ1-1; length: 14; V: TRBV5-1; D: NA
DNA: TGTGCCAGCAGTGGCAGTTTTGATTACGAGCAGTACTTC; CDR3: CASSGSFDYEQYF; size: few; J: TRBJ2-7; length: 13; V: TRBV6-1; D: NA
DNA: TGCAGTGCTAGAGCGGCGCTTGGATCACCCCTCCACTTT; CDR3: CSARAALGSPLHF; size: many; J: TRBJ1-6; length: 13; V: TRBV20-1; D: NA
DNA: TGTGCCAGCAGCTTGGAGCGGGAGGGGTACAATGAGCAGTTCTTC; CDR3: CASSLEREGYNEQFF; size: many; J: TRBJ2-1; length: 15; V: TRBV7-9; D: TRBD2
DNA: TGTGCCAGCAGCTTCCCCGGACGGCTTAACTATGGCTACACCTTC; CDR3: CASSFPGRLNYGYTF; size: many; J: TRBJ1-2; length: 15; V: TRBV11-2; D: NA
DNA: TGTGCCAGCAGCTTACGGTCCTCCCTCACAGATACGCAGTATTTT; CDR3: CASSLRSSLTDTQYF; size: many; J: TRBJ2-3; length: 15; V: TRBV7-2; D: NA
DNA: TGTGCCAGCAGAGTCCGGGACACCCCTTGGGAGCAGTACTTC; CDR3: CASRVRDTPWEQYF; size: many; J: TRBJ2-7; length: 14; V: TRBV28; D: NA
DNA: TGCGCCAGTGGCTCCGGGGCCAACTATGGCTACACCTTC; CDR3: CASGSGANYGYTF; size: many; J: TRBJ1-2; length: 13; V: TRBV10-2; D: NA
DNA: TGCGCCAGCAGCTTGGCCCCAGGAACGGGGTCTGGGGCCAACGTCCTGACTTTC; CDR3: CASSLAPGTGSGANVLTF; size: medium-sized; J: TRBJ2-6; length: 18; V: TRBV5-1; D: NA
DNA: TGTGCCACCAGTGACTCCACCGGGACAGGGGGTTTGAACACCATATATTTT; CDR3: CATSDSTGTGGLNTIYF; size: NA; J: TRBJ1-3; length: 17; V: TRBV24-1; D: TRBD1
DNA: TGCGCCAGCAGCCAAGCGCTAGCGATAGCCAAAAACATTCAGTACTTC; CDR3: CASSQALAIAKNIQYF; size: few; J: TRBJ2-4; length: 16; V: TRBV5-1; D: NA
DNA: TGTGCCAGCAGCCGTGGGACTAACTCCGAGCAGTTCTTC; CDR3: CASSRGTNSEQFF; size: many; J: TRBJ2-1; length: 13; V: TRBV14; D: TRBD2
DNA: TGCGCCAGCAGGGATCAGGGGATGGCCTACAATGAGCAGTTCTTC; CDR3: CASRDQGMAYNEQFF; size: many; J: TRBJ2-1; length: 15; V: TRBV5-1; D: NA
DNA: TGCAGTGCTAGAGATGGACGGGACACCGATAATTCACCCCTCCACTTT; CDR3: CSARDGRDTDNSPLHF; size: many; J: TRBJ1-6; length: 16; V: TRBV20-1; D: NA
DNA: TGTGCCAGCAGTTGGGGTGAGAATTCACCCCTCCACTTT; CDR3: CASSWGENSPLHF; size: few; J: TRBJ1-6; length: 13; V: TRBV12-3/TRBV12-4; D: NA
DNA: TGCAGTGCTAGGGTAGCGGGAGTCTACGAGCAGTACTTC; CDR3: CSARVAGVYEQYF; size: few; J: TRBJ2-7; length: 13; V: TRBV20-1; D: TRBD2